This T cell receptor beta chain was retrieved from a study of control samples from healthy donors and cancer patients (dated by TCRdb to about 2020). Per the germline V gene, SGDLS is the CDR1 and YYNGEE is the CDR2. Relative to germline, V is 5 bases shorter and J is 6 bases shorter, with 12 bases between their ends. The CDR3 sequence holds 12 residues, the cysteine and phenylalanine included. This entry keeps only the CDR3 DNA: 36 bases, framed from base 1. The protocol used for the library was the immunoSEQ multiplex PCR assay. TCRdb mirrors the immuneACCESS table, restricted to in-frame sequences. Some clones are absent from its copies; in checked studies, under half trace to an unresolved V gene, and the reason for the others is unknown. Present in this sample are some 28,000 clones, around nine tenths of which were seen just once. The ten biggest clones cover less than 2% of the sample. To note about this clone: What antigen it recognizes has not been identified. Per-nucleotide qualities are absent, and no much larger clonotype sits a single base away.

Sequencing was performed on PBMCs. Rearrangement joined TRBV9 to TRBJ2-7; TRBD2 is perhaps the D gene, given 6 matching bases. The origin of this receptor is a woman aged 35 to 49 with lung cancer. The CDR3 region has the sequence CASSPGGREQYF. The DNA reads TGTGCCAGCAGTCCCGGGGGACGCGAGCAGTACTTC.